The 29 T cell receptor beta chains presented below share a single source sample, sequenced in a study of control samples from healthy donors and cancer patients. Assay used: immunoSEQ multiplex PCR; TCRdb lists only in-frame clones, some missing. The sample shows roughly 150,000 clones, roughly 90% of them seen only once. The sequencing input was blood. These receptor sequences come from a woman aged 25-40 years in good health.

The rearrangement uses TRBV24-1 and TRBJ2-7, with D unclear. Trimming shortened V by 2 bases and J by 6 bases, and 16 bases separated the two germline ends. This CDR3 has 15 amino acids. Germline V CDR1 and CDR2: KGHDR, SFDVKD. CDR3 DNA sequence: TGTGCCACCAGTGATTCCCTACGACCTCCCTCCGAGCAGTACTTC. It codes for CATSDSLRPPSEQYF.

V gene TRBV4-1 combines with J gene TRBJ2-7; D might be TRBD1 or TRBD2, each matching 7 bases. The germline V and J ends were trimmed by 7 bases and 4 bases, with 20 bases remaining between them. The length of the CDR3 is 15 residues. From germline, CDR1 is MGHRA and CDR2 YSYEKL. CDR3 region: CASTREAGGGYEQYF. In DNA form, the CDR3 reads TGCGCCAGCACTCGCGAGGCAGGGGGGGGTTACGAGCAGTACTTC.

The chain has TRBV28 and TRBJ1-2, with unresolved D. Trimming removed 7 bases at V and 7 bases at J, with 10 bases between. The CDR3 is 11 residues long. Germline lookup yields CDR1 MDHEN and CDR2 SYDVKM. The CDR3 DNA reads TGTGCCAGCACAAGTAGAAGTGGCTACACCTTC. The encoded protein is CASTSRSGYTF.

The chain combines TRBV6-5 with TRBJ2-1; D unresolved. Looked up from germline, CDR1 is MNHEY and CDR2 is SVGAGI. The CDR3 covers 16 residues. Trimming stripped 2 bases from V and 0 bases from J, with 11 bases between. CDR3 bases: TGTGCCAGCAGTTACCAGGTACTTGCCTCCTACAATGAGCAGTTCTTC. Its protein is CASSYQVLASYNEQFF.

This clone was picked up one time. The chain carries TRBV28 and TRBJ2-5; D is perhaps TRBD2 (5 bases). Trimming left V 7 bases short and J 7 bases short, with 16 bases between. Germline CDR1 is MDHEN and CDR2 is SYDVKM. The CDR3 spans 13 residues. Here the CDR3 reads CASTGHGEGTQYF. CDR3 nucleotide sequence: TGTGCCAGCACGGGTCACGGGGAAGGGACCCAGTACTTC.

The chain is built from TRBV4-1 and TRBJ1-1; D may be TRBD1 (6 bases). V lost 3 bases, J lost 0 bases, and 17 bases lay in between. The CDR3 has 17 amino acids. The V gene's germline CDR1 is MGHRA and CDR2 YSYEKL. The CDR3 DNA sequence: TGCGCCAGCAGCCACCTGGACAGCGGGTTTATGAACACTGAAGCTTTCTTT. This gives the protein CASSHLDSGFMNTEAFF.

The J gene is TRBJ2-2, the V gene TRBV11-2, with D uncertain. The CDR3 has 12 amino acids. The germline V and J ends were trimmed by 11 bases and 4 bases, with 11 bases remaining between them. Germline CDR1 is SGHAT and CDR2 is FQNNGV. Here the CDR3 DNA reads TGTGCCGCCCTTCTAGGCACCGGGGAGCTGTTTTTT. Translating it yields CAALLGTGELFF.

The chain joins TRBV29-1 to TRBJ2-1, with D perhaps TRBD2 (6 bases). Trimming shortened V by 7 bases and J by 7 bases, and 17 bases separated the two germline ends. Per germline, CDR1 SQVTM and CDR2 ANQGSEA. The CDR3 runs to 13 residues. The CDR3 spells CSGPGGSRNEQFF. The CDR3 DNA follows: TGCAGCGGGCCCGGAGGGAGTAGAAATGAGCAGTTCTTC.

This clone was counted a single time. This sequence joins TRBV9 and TRBJ2-1; possibly TRBD1 or TRBD2 for D (5 bases each). Germline loops: CDR1 SGDLS, CDR2 YYNGEE. CDR3 length: 16 amino acids. V lost 0 bases to trimming and J lost 4 bases, with 14 bases between them. The CDR3 DNA is TGTGCCAGCAGCGTAGTCGGGACGGCTTCATACAATGAGCAGTTCTTC. This gives the protein CASSVVGTASYNEQFF.

The chain carries TRBV7-9 and TRBJ1-2, with a tentative D call TRBD1 (5 bases). Trimming removed 6 bases at V and 0 bases at J, with 14 bases between. From germline, CDR1 is SEHNR and CDR2 FQNEAQ (reference sequence). The CDR3 sequence is 15 residues long. The CDR3 is CASSLNGGSNYGYTF. The CDR3 bases are TGTGCCAGCAGTTTAAATGGGGGGTCTAACTATGGCTACACCTTC.

CDR3 nucleotide sequence: TGCGCCAGCAGCCTGGACAACCTGAACACTGAAGCTTTCTTT. This gives the protein CASSLDNLNTEAFF. This chain joins TRBV4-1 and TRBJ1-1, with D maybe TRBD1 (5 bases). The CDR3 runs 14 residues. Germline CDR1 is MGHRA and CDR2 is YSYEKL. V dropped 4 bases and J dropped 0 bases, with 9 bases sitting between them.

The CDR3: CASSLKPLAGIQETQYF. In DNA form, the CDR3 reads TGTGCCAGCAGCTTAAAGCCACTAGCGGGAATCCAAGAGACCCAGTACTTC. V gene TRBV7-3 combines with J gene TRBJ2-5, with 10 nucleotides matching TRBD2. V gave up 1 base and J gave up 1 base; unmatched junction bases: 6. The CDR3 length is 17 residues. Germline V lookup: CDR1 SGHTA, CDR2 FQGTGA.

The chain recombines TRBV7-2 with TRBJ2-7; D gene ambiguous. The CDR3 length is 14 residues. Germline CDR1 reads SGHTA; CDR2 reads FQGNSA. V lost 2 bases and J lost 1, with 9 bases in between. This CDR3 is CASSLWAVSYEQYF. The CDR3 region has the DNA TGTGCCAGCAGCTTATGGGCAGTTTCCTACGAGCAGTACTTC. Together with reference TRBV7-2 and TRBJ2-7, the CDR3 gives the full variable domain: GAGVSQSPSNKVTEKGKDVELRCDPISGHTALYWYRQSLGQGLEFLIYFQGNSAPDKSGLPSDRFSAERTGGSVSTLTIQRTQQEDSAVYLCASSLWAVSYEQYFGPGTRLTVT.

This chain connects TRBV6-5 to TRBJ2-5; D is possibly TRBD1 or TRBD2 (6 bases each). Trimming removed 6 bases from V and 5 bases from J, with 13 bases in between. This CDR3 comprises 13 residues. The germline CDR1 and CDR2 sequences are MNHEY and SVGAGI. The CDR3 loop reads CASRFTGRETQYF. As DNA, the CDR3 is TGTGCCAGCAGGTTTACAGGGAGGGAGACCCAGTACTTC.

The chain links TRBV6-6 to TRBJ1-4, with TRBD1 matching 7 bases. The CDR3 has 15 amino acids. CDR1 MNHNY and CDR2 SVGAGI come from the germline V gene (reference sequence). V was clipped by 6 bases and J by 0 bases; unmatched bases: 4. The CDR3 here is CASRRDSATNEKLFF. Written as DNA, the CDR3 is TGTGCCAGCAGGCGGGACAGTGCAACTAATGAAAAACTGTTTTTT.

The chain uses TRBV7-9 and TRBJ2-5; weak D call: TRBD2 (5 bases). This CDR3 is built from 16 residues. V was clipped by 1 base and J by 6 bases, with 18 bases between them. The germline V gene has CDR1 SEHNR and CDR2 FQNEAQ (reference sequence). In DNA form, the CDR3 reads TGTGCCAGCAGCTTAGATTTAAACCAACCGGGAAAGACCCAGTACTTC. Residues: CASSLDLNQPGKTQYF. Filled out from reference TRBV7-9 and TRBJ2-5, the complete variable domain reads DTGVSQNPRHKITKRGQNVTFRCDPISEHNRLYWYRQTLGQGPEFLTYFQNEAQLEKSRLLSDRFSAERPKGSFSTLEIQRTEQGDSAMYLCASSLDLNQPGKTQYFGPGTRLLVL.

The chain employs TRBV20-1 and TRBJ2-2; possibly TRBD2 for D (6 bases). Trimming left V 3 bases short and J 5 bases short, with 16 bases between. Germline CDR1 reads DFQATT; CDR2 reads SNEGSKA (reference sequence). The CDR3 extends over 15 amino acids. As DNA, the CDR3 is TGCAGTGCTAGTAGGAGGGAGGCGGAGACCGGGGAGCTGTTTTTT. Protein product: CSASRREAETGELFF.

The J gene is TRBJ1-2, the V gene TRBV5-4; TRBD1 agrees at 7 bases. This CDR3 contains 12 residues. Germline V gene data show CDR1 as SGHNT and CDR2 as YYREEE (reference sequence). The junction had 1 base not matched to a gene; V was cut back by 5 bases and J by 3 bases. CDR3 residues: CASRGTDYGYTF. DNA for the CDR3: TGTGCCAGCAGGGGGACAGACTATGGCTACACCTTC.

The genes are TRBV21-1 and TRBJ2-7. TRBV21-1 is noted as a pseudogene. The CDR3 spans 10 residues. CDR3 sequence (DNA): TGTGCCCCGGCCGCCTACGAGCAGTACTTC. Translation: CAPAAYEQYF.

This clone was seen just once. The chain uses TRBV5-4 and TRBJ2-7; TRBD2 might be the D (5 bases). Trimming left V 1 base short and J 2 bases short, with 16 bases between. CDR1 and CDR2 (germline): SGHNT, YYREEE (reference sequence). The CDR3 extends over 16 amino acids. Here the CDR3 reads CASSLLVSSKTYEQYF. CDR3 in DNA: TGTGCCAGCAGCTTGCTCGTGTCTAGCAAAACCTACGAGCAGTACTTC.

In this sample, this clone turned up once. The chain links TRBV3-1 (or the pseudogene TRBV3-2) to TRBJ2-7; 9 bases agree with TRBD1. Per germline, CDR1 LGHDT and CDR2 YNNKEL (reference sequence). This CDR3 comprises 16 residues. The V segment lost 0 bases and the J segment 5 bases; nucleotides outside the gene matches: 8. Written as DNA, the CDR3 is TGTGCCAGCAGCCAAGATAGGTTACAGGGGGCTAACGAGCAGTACTTC. Translation: CASSQDRLQGANEQYF.

This chain links TRBV7-3 with TRBJ2-1; 7 nucleotides line up with TRBD2. Germline trimming cut 4 bases from V and 8 bases from J; bases unmatched to any gene: 8. Germline loops: CDR1 SGHTA, CDR2 FQGTGA. The CDR3 is 14 residues long. Here the CDR3 reads CASSSSGTKDEQFF. The CDR3 DNA sequence: TGTGCCAGCAGCTCATCCGGGACTAAGGATGAGCAGTTCTTC.

The table lists this clone with a few counts. The rearrangement uses TRBV3-1 (or the pseudogene TRBV3-2) and TRBJ2-7, with D uncertain. V shed 5 bases and J shed 5 bases, with 16 bases lying between them. Germline V gene sequence: CDR1 LGHDT, CDR2 YNNKEL (reference sequence). This CDR3 is 14 amino acids long. The CDR3 DNA follows: TGTGCCAGCAGCTCCTCAAGGTCCAGCGACGAGCAGTACTTC. Encoded protein: CASSSSRSSDEQYF.

The chain has TRBV2 and TRBJ1-1; D is unresolved. The V end lost 4 bases, the J end lost 3 bases, and 12 bases lay between the germline ends. Germline V gene data show CDR1 as SNHLY and CDR2 as FYNNEI. The CDR3 extends over 14 amino acids. CDR3 region: CASSATGVDTEAFF. The CDR3 nucleotides are TGTGCCAGCAGTGCGACCGGGGTGGACACTGAAGCTTTCTTT.

The chain joins TRBV6-5 to TRBJ1-1, with unresolved D. The length of the CDR3 is 13 residues. Trimming pared 2 bases from V and 4 bases from J, leaving 8 bases between. CDR1 is MNHEY and CDR2 is SVGAGI in the germline V gene. CDR3 protein: CASSYEGPTEAFF. For the CDR3, the DNA is TGTGCCAGCAGTTACGAAGGGCCCACTGAAGCTTTCTTT.

The chain carries TRBV7-9 and TRBJ1-1; D is ambiguous. This CDR3 region has 13 residues. Trimming left V 7 bases short and J 1 base short, with 10 bases between. CDR1 SEHNR and CDR2 FQNEAQ come from the germline V gene (reference sequence). As DNA, the CDR3 is TGTGCCAGCACCCGATCAGCGAACACTGAAGCTTTCTTT. Amino acids: CASTRSANTEAFF. Using reference TRBV7-9 and TRBJ1-1 for the parts outside the CDR3, the full variable domain is DTGVSQNPRHKITKRGQNVTFRCDPISEHNRLYWYRQTLGQGPEFLTYFQNEAQLEKSRLLSDRFSAERPKGSFSTLEIQRTEQGDSAMYLCASTRSANTEAFFGQGTRLTVV.

The V gene is TRBV12-3 or TRBV12-4, the J gene TRBJ1-5; D remains ambiguous. This CDR3 is built from 13 residues. V was clipped by 3 bases and J by 4 bases, with 7 bases between them. CDR3 in DNA: TGTGCCAGCAGTTTGGCAGCTAATCAGCCCCAGCATTTT. Translating gives CASSLAANQPQHF.

The CDR3 loop is CASSQEYNEQFF. DNA of the CDR3: TGTGCCAGCAGCCAGGAGTACAATGAGCAGTTCTTC. The chain couples TRBV3-1 (or the pseudogene TRBV3-2) to TRBJ2-1; the D is unclear. This CDR3 contains 12 residues. Per germline, CDR1 LGHDT and CDR2 YNNKEL (reference sequence). Deletions cut 3 bases from V and 4 bases from J, with 4 bases between.

The chain combines TRBV3-1 (or the pseudogene TRBV3-2) with TRBJ1-1; TRBD1 might be the D (6 bases). CDR1 and CDR2 from the germline V gene are LGHDT and YNNKEL (reference sequence). V was shortened by 7 bases and J by 1 base, with 10 bases between the two germline ends. The CDR3 covers 13 residues. CDR3 sequence (DNA): TGTGCCAGCACCCTGGACAGGAACACTGAAGCTTTCTTT. This gives the protein CASTLDRNTEAFF.